This T cell receptor beta chain was documented in a study of CD8+CD57+ T cells in acquired aplastic anemia. Turning to the study itself: DNA recovered from sorted CD4+ and CD8+ cells had a mean of approximately 3 ug. Findings and caveats of the study: Patients and controls had CD8+ Simpson's diversity values that were not significantly distinct.

Notes on this clonotype: Its antigen is unidentified.

CDR3 length: 17 residues. With 2 bases removed from V and 1 base from J, the gap between germline ends came to 17 bases. CDR1 is SGHVS, CDR2 FQNEAQ, per germline. Profiling that covered TCR beta VDJ and CDR3 relied on genomic DNA as its template. TCRdb used MiXCR to reprocess the reads, holding one entry per CDR3 protein. This table holds about 180,000 distinct CDR3 sequences, roughly 50% found once. Sequencing involved patients with CD8+CD57+ cell expansion previously shown by flow cytometry. Patient blood was sampled before any therapy had been received. The source of this sequence is a human donor with aplastic anemia. The sample consisted of sorted CD4+, CD8+, or CD8+CD57+ T cells (not recorded which) from PBMCs. The rearrangement joins TRBV7-8 to TRBJ1-1; no clear D gene. CDR3 in DNA: TGTGCCAGCAGCTTAAGCGGTCGAAGGAGAACGAACACTGAAGCTTTCTTT. Amino acids: CASSLSGRRRTNTEAFF.